The present entry profiles one T cell receptor beta chain with its context. The target antigen is unknown. The data derive from a study of OX40 agonist ivuxolimab in advanced cancers. Study-wide context: Ivuxolimab is a fully human IgG2 antibody that activates OX40 (CD134). Melanoma, hepatocellular carcinoma, head and neck or renal cell cancer occurred in dose-escalation patients.

Study-wide results and caveats: Among patients with partial responses at 0.1-3.0 mg/kg, clonal expansion was among the lowest.

Sequenced by immunoSEQ multiplex PCR; TCRdb stores in-frame clones only, minus some. The sample consists of 70,000 to 80,000 clones, 85% to 95% of them appearing once. Per the germline V gene, CDR1 is PRHDT and CDR2 is FYEKMQ (reference sequence). After removal of 3 bases from V and 0 bases from J, the junction contained 5 bases not matched to a gene. The CDR3 has 17 amino acids. This receptor was obtained from an adult with an advanced solid tumor such as melanoma, head and neck, liver or kidney cancer. This specimen consisted of CD4+ or CD8+ T cells sorted from blood, obtained in a trial of the OX40 agonist ivuxolimab. V usage is TRBV13 and J usage is TRBJ2-1, with 10 bases lining up with TRBD2. CDR3 region: CASSFGLADSSYNEQFF. In DNA, the CDR3 is TGTGCCAGCAGCTTTGGACTAGCGGATAGCTCCTACAATGAGCAGTTCTTC. Full variable domain (outside the CDR3, taken from reference TRBV13 and TRBJ2-1): AAGVIQSPRHLIKEKRETATLKCYPIPRHDTVYWYQQGPGQDPQFLISFYEKMQSDKGSIPDRFSAQQFSDYHSELNMSSLELGDSALYFCASSFGLADSSYNEQFFGPGTRLTVL.